This T cell receptor beta chain originates from a study of T-cell memory formation after mild COVID-19. Study conclusions and caveats: Prior to infection, memory already included some responding clones, suggesting cross-reactive memory joined.

The CDR3 has 13 amino acids. The germline gives CDR1 KGHSH, CDR2 LQKENI. Deletions cut 3 bases from V and 7 bases from J, with 12 bases between. A word on this clonotype: No antigen is known for it.

TCRdb re-derived calls from the 5' RACE reads in MiXCR, one entry per CDR3 protein. Of over 350,000 distinct CDR3 sequences listed, 20% to 25% were seen once; the top ten hold around 8.1%. The gene calls are TRBV18 and TRBJ2-5; D is ambiguous. The sequence came from an adult woman who had mild COVID-19 (a few samples of this study predate the infection). Cell type and time point are not known. Material for sequencing was PBMCs or a T cell subset sorted from them (not recorded which). The CDR3 sequence: CASSPISESTQYF. The DNA for the CDR3 is TGTGCCAGCTCACCGATATCCGAATCGACCCAGTACTTC.